This TCR beta chain is drawn from a study of regulatory T cells in long-lasting Graves disease. Time point of the sample: persistent/refractory GD, antithyroid drugs over 5 years with positive TRAb. Following extraction of RNA from PBMCs, that RNA was used to make the TCR library. Assembly of TCR beta libraries relied on iRepertoire HTBI primers together with Arm-PCR of CDR3 regions. TCRdb reprocessed the multiplex PCR reads with MiXCR, giving one entry per CDR3 protein. The profile shows some 330,000 distinct CDR3 sequences, 23% of them singletons. The CDR3 contains 12 residues. Trimming took 3 bases from V and 11 from J, leaving 10 bases between them. The germline CDR1 and CDR2 sequences are MDHEN and SYDVKM. This clonotype was counted at least ten times.

This specimen consisted of peripheral blood mononuclear cells (PBMCs), obtained when the disease was refractory, from a patient treated with antithyroid drugs. The chain employs TRBV28 and TRBJ2-2; the D is unclear. This receptor was obtained from a woman aged 40 to 50 with Graves disease. The CDR3 nucleotides read TGTGCCAGCAGTTTTGGTCTCAAAGAGCTGTTTTTT. This sequence encodes CASSFGLKELFF.